This T cell receptor (beta chain) was profiled in a study of control samples from healthy donors and cancer patients (dated by TCRdb to 2019 to 2021). With respect to this clone: Its recognized antigen is unknown. Base qualities are missing; no much larger clone stands one base away.

The CDR3 runs 14 amino acids, cysteine and phenylalanine included. The DNA shown is the 42-base CDR3, in frame from base 1. The germline V gene sets CDR1 to LGHNA and CDR2 to YSLEER. A distance of 13 bases separates the germline ends of V and J, which lose 0 bases and 8 bases respectively. Libraries were constructed by the immunoSEQ multiplex PCR assay. TCRdb took over this immuneACCESS table, retaining in-frame rearrangements with V and J assigned. Such tables are incomplete; in checked studies, under half of the missing clones stem from an unresolved V gene, and the remainder is unexplained. This sample holds around 230,000 clones; over 90% were observed only once. The ten largest clones capture approximately 1.6% of the sample.

The sequence joins TRBV4-3 to TRBJ1-2, with the D gene uncertain. The clonotype originates from a man aged 50 to 59 in good health. The specimen sequenced was blood. DNA sequence: TGCGCCAGCAGCCAAGATACACATCCTAGGGGCTACACCTTC. Translated, it gives CASSQDTHPRGYTF.